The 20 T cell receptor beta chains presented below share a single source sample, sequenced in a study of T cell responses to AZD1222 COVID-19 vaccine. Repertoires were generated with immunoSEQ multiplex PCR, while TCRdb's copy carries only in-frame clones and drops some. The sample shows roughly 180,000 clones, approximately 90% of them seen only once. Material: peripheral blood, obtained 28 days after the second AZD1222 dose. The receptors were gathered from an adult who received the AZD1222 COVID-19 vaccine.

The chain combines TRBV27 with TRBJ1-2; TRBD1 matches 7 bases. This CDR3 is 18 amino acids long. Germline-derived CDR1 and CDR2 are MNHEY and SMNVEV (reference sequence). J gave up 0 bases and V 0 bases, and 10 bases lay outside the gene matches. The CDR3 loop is CASSLSRGGKLANYGYTF. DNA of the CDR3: TGTGCCAGCAGTTTATCCAGGGGGGGGAAGCTAGCTAACTATGGCTACACCTTC.

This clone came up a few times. The CDR3 sequence is CASSLADTGGTYEQYF. CDR3 coding DNA: TGTGCCAGCAGCTTGGCCGATACAGGTGGAACCTACGAGCAGTACTTC. The chain has TRBV5-5 and TRBJ2-7, with D possibly being TRBD1 (5 bases). Trimming stripped 0 bases from V and 2 bases from J, with 15 bases between. The CDR3 is made up of 16 amino acids. Germline values: CDR1 SGHKS, CDR2 YYEKEE (reference sequence).

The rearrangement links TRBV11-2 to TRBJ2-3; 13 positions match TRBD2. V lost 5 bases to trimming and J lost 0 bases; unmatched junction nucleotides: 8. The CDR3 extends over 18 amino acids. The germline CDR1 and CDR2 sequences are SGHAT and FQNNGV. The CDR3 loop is CASSPRLAGGRSTDTQYF. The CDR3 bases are TGTGCCAGCAGCCCGCGACTAGCGGGGGGACGTAGCACAGATACGCAGTATTTT. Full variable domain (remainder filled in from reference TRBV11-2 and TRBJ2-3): EAGVAQSPRYKIIEKRQSVAFWCNPISGHATLYWYQQILGQGPKLLIQFQNNGVVDDSQLPKDRFSAERLKGVDSTLKIQPAKLEDSAVYLCASSPRLAGGRSTDTQYFGPGTRLTVL.

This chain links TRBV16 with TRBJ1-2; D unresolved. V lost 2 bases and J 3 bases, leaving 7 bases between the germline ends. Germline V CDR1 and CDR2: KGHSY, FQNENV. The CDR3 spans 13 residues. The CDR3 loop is CASSQNGDYGYTF. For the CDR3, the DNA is TGTGCCAGCAGCCAAAACGGCGACTATGGCTACACCTTC.

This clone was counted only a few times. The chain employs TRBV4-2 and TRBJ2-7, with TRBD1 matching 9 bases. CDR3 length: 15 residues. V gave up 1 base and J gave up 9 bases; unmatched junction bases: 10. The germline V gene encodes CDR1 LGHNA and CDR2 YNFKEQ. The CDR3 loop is CASSQVSSGTGMQYF. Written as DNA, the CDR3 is TGTGCCAGCAGCCAAGTCTCCTCCGGGACAGGGATGCAGTACTTC.

CDR3 residues: CSVAGGGSTDTQYF. CDR3 coding DNA: TGCAGCGTTGCTGGGGGCGGTAGCACAGATACGCAGTATTTT. J is TRBJ2-3 and V is TRBV29-1, with a possible D match to TRBD1 (6 bases). V was clipped by 4 bases and J by 0 bases, with 11 bases between them. CDR1 and CDR2 (germline): SQVTM, ANQGSEA. This CDR3 is 14 amino acids long.

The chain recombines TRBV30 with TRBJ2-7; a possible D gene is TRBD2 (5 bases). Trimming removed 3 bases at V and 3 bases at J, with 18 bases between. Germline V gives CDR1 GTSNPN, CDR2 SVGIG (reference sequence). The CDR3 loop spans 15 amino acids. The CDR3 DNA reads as TGTGCCTGGAGAGGATCGGGAACGGTAAACTACGAGCAGTACTTC. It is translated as CAWRGSGTVNYEQYF. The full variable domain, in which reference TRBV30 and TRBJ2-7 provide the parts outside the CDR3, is SQTIHQWPATLVQPVGSPLSLECTVEGTSNPNLYWYRQAAGRGLQLLFYSVGIGQISSEVPQNLSASRPQDRQFILSSKKLLLSDSGFYLCAWRGSGTVNYEQYFGPGTRLTVT.

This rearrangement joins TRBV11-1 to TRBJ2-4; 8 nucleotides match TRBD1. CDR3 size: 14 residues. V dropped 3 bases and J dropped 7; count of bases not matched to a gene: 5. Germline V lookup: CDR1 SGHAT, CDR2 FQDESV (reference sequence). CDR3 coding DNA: TGTGCCAGCAGCTTCCGCCAGGGGGCGAACATTCAGTACTTC. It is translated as CASSFRQGANIQYF. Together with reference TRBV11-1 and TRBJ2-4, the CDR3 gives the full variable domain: EAEVAQSPRYKITEKSQAVAFWCDPISGHATLYWYRQILGQGPELLVQFQDESVVDDSQLPKDRFSAERLKGVDSTLKIQPAELGDSAMYLCASSFRQGANIQYFGAGTRLSVL.

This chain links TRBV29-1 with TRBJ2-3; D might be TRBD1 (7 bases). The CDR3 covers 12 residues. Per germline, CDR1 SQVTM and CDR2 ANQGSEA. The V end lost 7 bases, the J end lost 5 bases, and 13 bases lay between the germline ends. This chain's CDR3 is CSAQGGLDTQYF. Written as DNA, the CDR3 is TGCAGCGCCCAGGGGGGTTTAGATACGCAGTATTTT.

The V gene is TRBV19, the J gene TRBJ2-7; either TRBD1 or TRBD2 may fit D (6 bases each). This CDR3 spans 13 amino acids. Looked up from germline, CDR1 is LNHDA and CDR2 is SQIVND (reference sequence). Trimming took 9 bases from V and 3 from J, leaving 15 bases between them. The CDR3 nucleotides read TGTGCCAGCAGTTTGGGGGGCTACTACGAGCAGTACTTC. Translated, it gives CASSLGGYYEQYF.

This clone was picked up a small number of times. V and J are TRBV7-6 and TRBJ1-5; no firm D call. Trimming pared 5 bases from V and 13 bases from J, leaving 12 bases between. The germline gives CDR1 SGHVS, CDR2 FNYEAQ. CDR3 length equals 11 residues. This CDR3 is CASSIRPLQHF. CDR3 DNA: TGTGCCAGCAGCATTCGTCCCTTACAGCATTTT.

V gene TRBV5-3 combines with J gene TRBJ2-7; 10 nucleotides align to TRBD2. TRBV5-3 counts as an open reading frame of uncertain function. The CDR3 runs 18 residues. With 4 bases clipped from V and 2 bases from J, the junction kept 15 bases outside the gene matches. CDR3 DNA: TGTGCCAGAAGCCCTCTCGAACTAGCGGGGCGAACCCCCTACGAGCAGTACTTC. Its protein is CARSPLELAGRTPYEQYF.

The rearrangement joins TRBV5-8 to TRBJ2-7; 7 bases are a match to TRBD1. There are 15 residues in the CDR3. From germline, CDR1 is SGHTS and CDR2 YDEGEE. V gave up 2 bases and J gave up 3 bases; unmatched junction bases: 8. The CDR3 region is CASSFLGQSFYEQYF. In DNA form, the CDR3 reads TGTGCCAGCAGCTTTTTGGGACAGAGCTTCTACGAGCAGTACTTC.

The CDR3 loop is CATGQGWTDTQYF. CDR3 DNA: TGTGCCACCGGTCAGGGGTGGACAGATACGCAGTATTTT. The V gene is TRBV24-1, the J gene TRBJ2-3; D possibly corresponds to TRBD1 (6 bases). The CDR3 totals 13 residues. Germline V CDR1 and CDR2: KGHDR, SFDVKD. V lost 9 bases and J 3 bases, leaving 12 bases between the germline ends.

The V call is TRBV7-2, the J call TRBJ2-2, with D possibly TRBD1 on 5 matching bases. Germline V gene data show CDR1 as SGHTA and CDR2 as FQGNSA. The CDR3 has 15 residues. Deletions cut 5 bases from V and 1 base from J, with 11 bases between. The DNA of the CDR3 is TGTGCCAGCAGCCGTAGACAGCAGAACACCGGGGAGCTGTTTTTT. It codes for CASSRRQQNTGELFF.

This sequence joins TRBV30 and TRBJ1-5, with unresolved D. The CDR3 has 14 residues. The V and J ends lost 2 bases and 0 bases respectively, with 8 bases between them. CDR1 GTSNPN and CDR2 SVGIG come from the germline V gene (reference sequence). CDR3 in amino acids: CAWSRQHSNQPQHF. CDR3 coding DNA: TGTGCCTGGAGTCGCCAGCATAGCAATCAGCCCCAGCATTTT.

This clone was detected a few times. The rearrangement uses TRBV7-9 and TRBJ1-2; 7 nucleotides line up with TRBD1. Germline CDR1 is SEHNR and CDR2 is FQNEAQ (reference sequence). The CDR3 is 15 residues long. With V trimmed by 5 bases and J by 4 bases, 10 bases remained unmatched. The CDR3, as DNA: TGTGCCAGCAGCCTGACCTCCAGGGACAGCTATGGCTACACCTTC. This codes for CASSLTSRDSYGYTF.

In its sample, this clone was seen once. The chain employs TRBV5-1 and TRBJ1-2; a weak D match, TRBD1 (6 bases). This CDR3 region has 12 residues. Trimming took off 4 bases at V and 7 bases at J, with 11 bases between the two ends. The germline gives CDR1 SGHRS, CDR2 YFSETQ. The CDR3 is CASSRGDVGYTF. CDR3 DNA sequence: TGCGCCAGCAGCAGGGGGGACGTTGGCTACACCTTC. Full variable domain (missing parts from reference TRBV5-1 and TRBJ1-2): KAGVTQTPRYLIKTRGQQVTLSCSPISGHRSVSWYQQTPGQGLQFLFEYFSETQRNKGNFPGRFSGRQFSNSRSEMNVSTLELGDSALYLCASSRGDVGYTFGSGTRLTVV.

CDR3 in DNA: TGCGCCAGCATTCTAGCGGGAGGGCACACAGATACGCAGTATTTT. It is translated as CASILAGGHTDTQYF. The genes are TRBV10-2 and TRBJ2-3, with 12 bases that match TRBD2. V gave up 7 bases and J gave up 2 bases; unmatched junction bases: 4. Germline lookup yields CDR1 WSHSY and CDR2 SAAADI. The CDR3 sequence is 15 residues long.

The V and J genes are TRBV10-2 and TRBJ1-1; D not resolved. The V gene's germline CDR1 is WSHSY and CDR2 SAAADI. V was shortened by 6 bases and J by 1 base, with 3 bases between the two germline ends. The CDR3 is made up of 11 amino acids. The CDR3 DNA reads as TGCGCCAGCAGCTCGAACACTGAAGCTTTCTTT. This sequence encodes CASSSNTEAFF.